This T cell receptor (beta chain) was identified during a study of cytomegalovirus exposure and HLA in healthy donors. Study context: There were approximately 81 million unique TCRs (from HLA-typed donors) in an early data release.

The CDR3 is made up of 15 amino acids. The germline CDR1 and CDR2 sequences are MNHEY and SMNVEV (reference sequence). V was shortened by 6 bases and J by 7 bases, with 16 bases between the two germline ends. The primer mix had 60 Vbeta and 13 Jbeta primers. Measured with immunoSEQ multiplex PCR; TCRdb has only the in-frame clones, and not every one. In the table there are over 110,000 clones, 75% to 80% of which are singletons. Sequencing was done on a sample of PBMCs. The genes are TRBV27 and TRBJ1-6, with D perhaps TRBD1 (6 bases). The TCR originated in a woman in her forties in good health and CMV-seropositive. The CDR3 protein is CASRHLQGMNSPLHF. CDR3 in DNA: TGTGCCAGCAGGCACCTACAGGGTATGAATTCACCCCTCCACTTT.